These T cell receptor beta chains were read from a single sample in a study of human T cells and chemical hapten exposure. Using its own MiXCR run on the RACE reads, TCRdb lists one record per CDR3 protein. This sample has approximately 82,000 distinct CDR3 sequences, with over 9.5% found just once. The sample here was whole blood, taken in connection with sensitization to the hapten diphenylcyclopropenone (DPC). All receptors come from a man between 40 and 49 years old with alopecia areata. Some clones in this sample may be carry-over from other donors' samples. The CDR3 runs from the conserved cysteine through the conserved F or W. Clone size appears in some rows only: once, few, many, or a class for an expanded clone.

size	V	CDR3
few	TRBV18	CASSPQGGPSGANVLTF
few	TRBV6-2/TRBV6-3	CASSYLGGSSSYNEQFF
few	TRBV6-6	CAGGDSNTDTQYF
.	TRBV5-1	CASSGGLGLSNEKLFF
few	TRBV10-3	CAIRPGTNTDTQYF
few	TRBV6-2/TRBV6-3	CASRGETWPQHF
many	TRBV5-1	CASRQAGTGGYNSPLHF
.	TRBV6-5	CASSRGGPNSPLHF
.	TRBV6-5	CASSKWANTEAFF
many	TRBV29-1	CSVSTVSGNTIYF
few	TRBV4-3	CASSQWASGSTGANEQFF
.	TRBV28	CASSFSLNEQYF
many	TRBV29-1	CSVEGSTTNEKLFF
many	TRBV27	CASSSQILLSTDTQYF
.	TRBV19	CASSISAGGVSGDEQFF
many	TRBV6-5	CASRPPAGELFF
few	TRBV29-1	CSVEVGDHEGGELFF
.	TRBV25-1	CASRGGGASNTGELFF
many	TRBV12-3/TRBV12-4	CASRRTGDNYGYTF
.	TRBV7-8	CASSYTGGTTGELFF
.	TRBV4-3	CASSQDSTSGRRETQYF
many	TRBV7-8	CASGSRTGEYEKLFF
many	TRBV6-5	CASSYSDSSGNTIYF
.	TRBV3-1	CASSQDGGGRKYEQYF
.	TRBV29-1	CSVVFQLGTGELFF
many	TRBV20-1	CSAKRGGVGTEAFF
.	TRBV20-1	CSARDVQDLNEQFF
few	TRBV7-2	CASSLAEAGPFYGYTF
many	TRBV20-1	CSARVNRADTQYF
.	TRBV4-3	CASSQDSTRTSGRSDTQYF
few	TRBV9	CASTAGSGSGETQYF
.	TRBV30	CAWSVQDSQPQHF
many	TRBV6-2/TRBV6-3	CASSIAPGRLSNQPQHF
many	TRBV6-5	CASSDTGQGAWNTEAFF
few	TRBV10-3	CAIRLAGGSSYNEQFF
.	TRBV28	CASSLSLAGNQPQHF
.	TRBV6-2/TRBV6-3	CATRTSGEADTQYF
many	TRBV6-4	CASSDEDTSSSEQFF
.	TRBV20-1	CSARDIGAGTGEYF
few	TRBV4-3	CASSQLAGARTDTQYF
few	TRBV2	CASNRESTDTQYF
few	TRBV12-3/TRBV12-4	CASTLRWGYEQYF
few	TRBV28	CASSSSGTWNEKLFF
few	TRBV4-3	CASSQDRQTKNIQYF
.	TRBV6-5	CASSFSGLAGAEGSKNIQYF
.	TRBV6-5	CASSKHSLNTEAFF
.	TRBV27	CASSSGQFKEAFF
.	TRBV20-1	CSARGGLAGQQETQYF
.	TRBV20-1	CSARRLAGEETQYF
many	TRBV5-6	CASSSDRGKTQYF
many	TRBV3-1	CASRLQGEGTEAFF
.	TRBV20-1	CSGSGNTDTQYF
.	TRBV7-9	CASSLTSGGPSDTQYF
many	TRBV29-1	CSVIPTRIEAKNIQYF
.	TRBV18	CASSPSRTSGKILETQYF